The 9 T cell receptor beta chains below were found in one sample sequenced in a study of tumor and adjacent non-tumor tissue in lung cancer. A modified ARM-PCR protocol with three rounds of nested PCR amplified TCRbeta. TCRdb reprocessed the multiplex PCR reads with MiXCR, giving one entry per CDR3 protein. The sample lists under 150,000 distinct CDR3 sequences, around three fifths occurring once. RNA was extracted from bulk tissue without any cell sorting. The sequencing sample was made of lung tumor tissue. Receptors originate from a man aged 30-40 years with non-small cell lung cancer.

This clonotype has ten or more counts. The chain uses TRBV4-2 and TRBJ1-5; D possibly corresponds to TRBD1 (6 bases). Germline V gene data show CDR1 as LGHNA and CDR2 as YNFKEQ. The CDR3 is 15 amino acids. Trimming shortened V by 3 bases and J by 4 bases, and 13 bases separated the two germline ends. The CDR3: CASSQEGTLNQPQHF. The CDR3 nucleotides read TGTGCCAGCAGCCAGGAGGGGACACTAAATCAGCCCCAGCATTTT.

To note about this clonotype: One end of the junction does not line up with germline, which may come from a read error. The V and J genes are TRBV11-3 and TRBJ2-3, with 10 nucleotides matching TRBD2. The CDR3 length is 16 residues. CDR1 is SGHNT, CDR2 YENEEA, per germline. The CDR3 loop reads CVSSLRTSGVTDTQYF. CDR3 in DNA: TGTGTCAGCAGCCTAAGGACTAGCGGTGTCACAGATACGCAGTATTTT.

Concerning this clonotype itself: The CDR3 ends on some other residue instead of the conserved phenylalanine or tryptophan, so this is likely a read error. The chain has TRBV12-5 and TRBJ2-1; the match to TRBD1 covers 10 bases. The CDR3 has 17 amino acids. Germline values: CDR1 LGHNT, CDR2 FRNRAP. This chain's CDR3 is CASGLPQGGQGSNDQFL. CDR3 in DNA: TGTGCTAGTGGTTTACCCCAGGGGGGACAGGGGTCCAATGACCAGTTCTTA.

The rearrangement uses TRBV4-2 and TRBJ1-2, with TRBD1 matching 8 bases. V gave up 7 bases and J gave up 10 bases; unmatched junction bases: 14. This CDR3 has 14 residues. Per germline, CDR1 LGHNA and CDR2 YNFKEQ. In nucleotides, the CDR3 is TGTGCCAGCAACCACGAGCAGGGGGCGCCTGCCTACACCTTC. Translated: CASNHEQGAPAYTF.

V and J are TRBV4-3 and TRBJ2-3; 7 positions match TRBD1. J gave up 4 bases and V 6 bases, and 7 bases lay outside the gene matches. The length of the CDR3 is 14 residues. CDR1 is LGHNA and CDR2 is YSLEER in the germline V gene. In DNA, the CDR3 is TGCGCCAGCAGTCCAAGACAGGGATCAGATACGCAGTATTTT. This codes for CASSPRQGSDTQYF.

About this clonotype: Mismatch with germline at one junction end may stem from a read error. The V and J genes are TRBV7-8 and TRBJ1-1; TRBD1 is a possible D gene (5 bases). The CDR3 totals 15 residues. CDR1 SGHVS and CDR2 FQNEAQ come from the germline V gene. CDR3 amino acids: CVSSLGVQMNTEAFF. In DNA, the CDR3 is TGTGTCAGCAGCTTAGGGGTCCAAATGAACACCGAAGCTTTCTTT.

A word on this clonotype: The junction and the germline gene differ at one end; a read error may be behind it. This sequence joins TRBV20-1 and TRBJ2-2; D may be TRBD2 (6 bases). The CDR3 covers 15 residues. Germline values: CDR1 DFQATT, CDR2 SNEGSKA (reference sequence). In nucleotides, the CDR3 is TGCAGTGCCACCCCACGGGGAGGCCGCGCCGGGGAGCTGTCTTTT. Amino acids: CSATPRGGRAGELSF.

In this sample, this clonotype turned up once. At one end the junction does not follow the germline gene, possibly because of a read error. The chain joins TRBV20-1 to TRBJ2-3; D ambiguous. The CDR3 has 14 amino acids. Germline V lookup: CDR1 DFQATT, CDR2 SNEGSKA (reference sequence). As DNA, the CDR3 is TGCAGTGCTAATTACCATGGAAGTACAGATATGCAGTATTTT. It specifies CSANYHGSTDMQYF.

Of note for this clonotype: A read error may produce the germline difference seen at one junction end. The CDR3, as DNA: TGTGCCACTTCCGATGGGGGGTTATGGTCACCCCCCCACTTT. Amino acid sequence: CATSDGGLWSPPHF. The chain is built from TRBV6-5 and TRBJ1-6; the D gene is possibly TRBD1 (5 bases). This CDR3 is built from 14 residues. Germline values: CDR1 MNHEY, CDR2 SVGAGI.